Below, one T cell receptor (beta chain) is given with its context. Template material for amplifying TCR beta CDR3 regions consisted of RNA transcripts. A set of HTBI primers served as the primers for a first-round RT-PCR of the TCR CDR3. TCRdb independently ran MiXCR on the multiplex PCR reads; one entry per CDR3 protein. Here the sample spans some 720,000 distinct CDR3 sequences, 16% being singletons. This specimen belongs to a study of T cells in Graves' hyperthyroidism and ophthalmopathy. The wider study: Peripheral blood was obtained at initial diagnosis, preceding any treatment.

Input material: blood. The source is a man between 18 and 29 years old with Graves' hyperthyroidism.

CDR3 sequence reads: CASSPTGTTAEAFF. The DNA of the CDR3 is TGTGCCAGCAGCCCAACGGGGACCACCGCTGAAGCTTTCTTT. V is TRBV9 and J is TRBJ1-1, with D maybe TRBD1 (5 bases). Trimming stripped 4 bases from V and 6 bases from J, with 16 bases between. The CDR3 totals 14 residues. Germline CDR1 SGDLS, CDR2 YYNGEE. The complete variable domain, with remaining parts taken from reference TRBV9 and TRBJ1-1, reads DSGVTQTPKHLITATGQRVTLRCSPRSGDLSVYWYQQSLDQGLQFLIQYYNGEERAKGNILERFSAQQFPDLHSELNLSSLELGDSALYFCASSPTGTTAEAFFGQGTRLTVV.